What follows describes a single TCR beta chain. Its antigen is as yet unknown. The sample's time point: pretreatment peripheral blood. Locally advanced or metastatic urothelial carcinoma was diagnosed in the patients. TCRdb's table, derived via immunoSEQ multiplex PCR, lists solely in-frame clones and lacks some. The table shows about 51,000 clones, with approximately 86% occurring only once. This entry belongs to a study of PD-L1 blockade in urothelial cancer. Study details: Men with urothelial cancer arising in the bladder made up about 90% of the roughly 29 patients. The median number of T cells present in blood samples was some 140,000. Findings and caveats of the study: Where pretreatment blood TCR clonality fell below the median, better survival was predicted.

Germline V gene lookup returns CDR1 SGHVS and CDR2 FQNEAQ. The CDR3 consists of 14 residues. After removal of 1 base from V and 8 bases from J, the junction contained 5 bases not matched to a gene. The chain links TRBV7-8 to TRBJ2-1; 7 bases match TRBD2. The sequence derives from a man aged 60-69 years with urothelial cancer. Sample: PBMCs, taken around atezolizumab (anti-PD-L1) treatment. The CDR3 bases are TGTGCCAGCAGCTTAGTTCTCCGGGAGGATGAGCAGTTCTTC. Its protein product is CASSLVLREDEQFF.